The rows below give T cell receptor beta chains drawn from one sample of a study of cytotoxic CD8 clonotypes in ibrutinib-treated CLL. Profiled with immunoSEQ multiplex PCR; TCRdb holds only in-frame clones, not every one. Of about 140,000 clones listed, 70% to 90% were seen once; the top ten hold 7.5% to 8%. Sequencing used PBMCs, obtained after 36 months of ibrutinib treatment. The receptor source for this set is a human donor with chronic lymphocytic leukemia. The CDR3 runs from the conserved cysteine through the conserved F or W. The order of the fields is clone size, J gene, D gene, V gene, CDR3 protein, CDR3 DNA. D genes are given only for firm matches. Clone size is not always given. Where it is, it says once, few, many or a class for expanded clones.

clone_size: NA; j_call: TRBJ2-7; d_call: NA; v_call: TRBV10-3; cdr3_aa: CAISAAISYEQYF; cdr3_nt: TGTGCCATCAGTGCGGCCATATCCTACGAGCAGTACTTC
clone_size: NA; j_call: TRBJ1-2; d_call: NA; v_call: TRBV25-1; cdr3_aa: CASSADYGYTF; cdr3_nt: TGTGCCAGCAGTGCGGACTATGGCTACACCTTC
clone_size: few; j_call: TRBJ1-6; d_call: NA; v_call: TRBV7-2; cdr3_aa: CASSPVGGGNSPLHF; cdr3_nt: TGTGCCAGCAGCCCTGTGGGAGGGGGAAATTCACCCCTCCACTTT
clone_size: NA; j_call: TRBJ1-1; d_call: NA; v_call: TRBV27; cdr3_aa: CASSFRGWREGDTEAFF; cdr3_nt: TGTGCCAGCAGTTTCCGGGGCTGGCGGGAGGGGGACACTGAAGCTTTCTTT
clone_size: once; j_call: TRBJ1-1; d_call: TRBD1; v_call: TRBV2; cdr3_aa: CATGDREGVKAFF; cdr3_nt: TGTGCCACCGGGGACAGGGAGGGGGTGAAAGCTTTCTTT
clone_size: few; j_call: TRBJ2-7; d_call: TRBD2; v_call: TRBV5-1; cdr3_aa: CASSFSGTSHEQYF; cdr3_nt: TGCGCCAGCAGCTTCTCCGGGACTAGCCACGAGCAGTACTTC
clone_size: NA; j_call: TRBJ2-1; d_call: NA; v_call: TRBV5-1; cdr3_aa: CASNPIDLGFGEQFF; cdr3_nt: TGCGCCAGCAACCCGATCGATCTCGGTTTTGGTGAGCAGTTCTTC
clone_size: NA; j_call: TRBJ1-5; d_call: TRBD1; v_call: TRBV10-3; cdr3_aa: CAISESTQGTANQPQHF; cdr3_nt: TGTGCCATCAGTGAGTCGACTCAGGGGACAGCTAATCAGCCCCAGCATTTT
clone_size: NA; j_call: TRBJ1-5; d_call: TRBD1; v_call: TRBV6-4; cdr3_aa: CASSDGSGGPLDQPQHF; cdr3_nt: TGTGCCAGCAGTGACGGATCAGGGGGCCCCCTAGATCAGCCCCAGCATTTT
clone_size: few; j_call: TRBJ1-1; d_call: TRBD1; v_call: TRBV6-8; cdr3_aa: CARKGQSLITTEAFF; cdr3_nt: TGTGCCAGGAAGGGACAGTCCTTAATTACCACTGAAGCTTTCTTT
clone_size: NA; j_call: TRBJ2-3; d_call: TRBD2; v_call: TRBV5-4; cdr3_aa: CASSSGLAGGFTDTQYF; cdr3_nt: TGTGCCAGCAGCTCGGGACTAGCGGGAGGTTTCACAGATACGCAGTATTTT
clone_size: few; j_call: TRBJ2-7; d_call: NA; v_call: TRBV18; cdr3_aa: CASSPPTGYSYEQYF; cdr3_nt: TGTGCCAGCTCACCACCTACGGGGTACTCCTACGAGCAGTACTTC
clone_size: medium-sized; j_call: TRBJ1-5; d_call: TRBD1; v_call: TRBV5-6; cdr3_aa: CASSFYRGSNQPQHF; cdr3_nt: TGTGCCAGCAGCTTCTACAGGGGGAGCAATCAGCCCCAGCATTTT
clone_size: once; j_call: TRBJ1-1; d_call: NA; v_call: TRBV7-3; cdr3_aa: CASSLDLNTEAFF; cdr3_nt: TGTGCCAGCAGCTTGGACCTTAACACTGAAGCTTTCTTT
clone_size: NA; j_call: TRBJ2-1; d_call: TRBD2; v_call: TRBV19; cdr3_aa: CASSSSQGTTDNEQFF; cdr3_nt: TGTGCCAGTAGTAGCTCTCAAGGGACTACCGACAATGAGCAGTTCTTC
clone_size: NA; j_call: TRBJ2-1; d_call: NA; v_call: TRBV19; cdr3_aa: CANHVDEQFF; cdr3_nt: TGTGCCAACCACGTGGATGAGCAGTTCTTC
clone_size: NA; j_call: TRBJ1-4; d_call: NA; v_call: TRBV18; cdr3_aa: CASSRMTATNEKLFF; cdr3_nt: TGTGCCAGCTCGCGAATGACGGCAACTAATGAAAAACTGTTTTTT
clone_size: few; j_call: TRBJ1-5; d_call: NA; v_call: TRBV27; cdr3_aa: CASSLNRGWNQPQHF; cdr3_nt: TGTGCCAGCAGTTTAAACCGGGGCTGGAATCAGCCCCAGCATTTT
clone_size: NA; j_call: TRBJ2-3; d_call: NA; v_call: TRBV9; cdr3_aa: CASSPLEGGFTDTQYF; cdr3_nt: TGTGCCAGCAGCCCCTTAGAGGGGGGATTCACAGATACGCAGTATTTT
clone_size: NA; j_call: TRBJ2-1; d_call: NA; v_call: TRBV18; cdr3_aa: CASSPPRGHIYSEQFF; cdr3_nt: TGTGCCAGCTCACCACCGAGGGGACATATCTACAGTGAGCAGTTCTTC
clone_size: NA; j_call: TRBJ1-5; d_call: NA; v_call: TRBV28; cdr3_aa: CASSLAVSWEQPQHF; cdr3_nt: TGTGCCAGCAGTTTAGCCGTCTCCTGGGAACAGCCCCAGCATTTT
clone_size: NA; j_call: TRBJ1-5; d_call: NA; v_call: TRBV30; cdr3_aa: CAWSVFFGGQPQHF; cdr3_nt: TGTGCCTGGAGTGTTTTCTTTGGGGGGCAGCCCCAGCATTTT
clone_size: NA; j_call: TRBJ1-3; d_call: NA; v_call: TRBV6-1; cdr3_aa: CASSKDSSGNTIYF; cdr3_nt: TGTGCCAGCAGTAAAGACAGCTCTGGAAACACCATATATTTT
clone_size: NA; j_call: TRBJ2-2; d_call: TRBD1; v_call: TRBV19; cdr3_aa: CASSLAGQGAFQNTGELFF; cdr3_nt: TGTGCCAGTAGTCTAGCGGGACAGGGGGCCTTCCAGAACACCGGGGAGCTGTTTTTT
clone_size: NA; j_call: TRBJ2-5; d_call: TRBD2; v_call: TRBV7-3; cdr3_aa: CASSLWATSAETQYF; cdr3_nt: TGTGCCAGCAGCTTATGGGCAACTAGCGCAGAGACCCAGTACTTC
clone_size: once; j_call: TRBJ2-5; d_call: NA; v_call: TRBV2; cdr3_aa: CASSEVIVQTQYF; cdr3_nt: TGTGCCAGCAGTGAAGTCATTGTACAGACCCAGTACTTC
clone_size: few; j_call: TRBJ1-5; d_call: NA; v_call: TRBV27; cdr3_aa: CASSHHGTQVQPQHF; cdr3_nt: TGTGCCAGCAGTCACCACGGGACACAGGTTCAGCCCCAGCATTTT
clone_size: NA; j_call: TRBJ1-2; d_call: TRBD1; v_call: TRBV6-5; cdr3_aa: CASSRTDRDGYTF; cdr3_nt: TGTGCCAGCAGTCGAACCGACAGGGACGGCTACACCTTC
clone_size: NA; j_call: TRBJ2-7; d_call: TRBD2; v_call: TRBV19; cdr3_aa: CASSIVREASEQYF; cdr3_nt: TGTGCCAGTAGTATAGTTCGGGAGGCATCTGAGCAGTACTTC
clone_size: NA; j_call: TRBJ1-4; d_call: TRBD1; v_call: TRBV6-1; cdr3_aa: CASSPWTGRNEKLFF; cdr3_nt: TGTGCCAGCAGCCCCTGGACAGGGCGGAATGAAAAACTGTTTTTT
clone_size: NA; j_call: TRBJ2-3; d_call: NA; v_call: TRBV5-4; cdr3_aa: CASSPRATDTQYF; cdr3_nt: TGTGCCAGCAGCCCGAGGGCCACAGATACGCAGTATTTT
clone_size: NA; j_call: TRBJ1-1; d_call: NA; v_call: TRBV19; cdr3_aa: CASSIWGGTEAFF; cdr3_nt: TGTGCCAGTAGTATCTGGGGAGGTACTGAAGCTTTCTTT
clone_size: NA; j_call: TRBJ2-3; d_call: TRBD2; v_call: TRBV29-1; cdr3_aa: CSVDGRGGADTQYF; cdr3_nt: TGCAGCGTTGATGGCCGCGGGGGGGCCGATACGCAGTATTTT
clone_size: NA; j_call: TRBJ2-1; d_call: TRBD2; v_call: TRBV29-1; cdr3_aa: CSVSRTSGRDNEQFF; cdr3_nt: TGCAGCGTTTCCAGGACTAGCGGGAGAGACAATGAGCAGTTCTTC
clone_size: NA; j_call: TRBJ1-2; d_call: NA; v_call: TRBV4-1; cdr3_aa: CASSPEGNNGYTF; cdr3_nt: TGCGCCAGCAGCCCCGAAGGGAACAATGGCTACACCTTC
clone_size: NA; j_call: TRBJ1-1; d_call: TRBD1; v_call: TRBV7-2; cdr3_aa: CASTLTGIRTEAFF; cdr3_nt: TGTGCCAGCACCCTGACAGGGATAAGAACTGAAGCTTTCTTT
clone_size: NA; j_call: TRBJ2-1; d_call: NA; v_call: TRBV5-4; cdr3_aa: CASSLQANNEQFF; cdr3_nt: TGTGCCAGCAGCTTGCAGGCCAACAATGAGCAGTTCTTC